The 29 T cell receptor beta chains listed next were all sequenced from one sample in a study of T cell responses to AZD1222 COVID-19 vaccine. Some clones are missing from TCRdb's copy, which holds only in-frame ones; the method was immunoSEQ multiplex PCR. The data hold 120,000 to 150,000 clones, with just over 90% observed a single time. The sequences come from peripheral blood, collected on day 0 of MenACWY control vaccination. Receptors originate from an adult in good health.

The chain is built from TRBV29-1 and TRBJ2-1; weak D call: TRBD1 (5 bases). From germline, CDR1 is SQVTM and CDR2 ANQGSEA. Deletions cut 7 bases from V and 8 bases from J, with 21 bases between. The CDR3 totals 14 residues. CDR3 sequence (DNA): TGCAGCGGACAGTTGCCGCTACCTAAAGATGAGCAGTTCTTC. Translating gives CSGQLPLPKDEQFF.

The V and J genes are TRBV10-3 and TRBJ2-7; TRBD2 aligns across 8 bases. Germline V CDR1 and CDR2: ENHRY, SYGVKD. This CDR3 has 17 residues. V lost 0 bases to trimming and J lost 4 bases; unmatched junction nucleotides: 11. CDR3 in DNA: TGTGCCATCAGTGAGTCGAGTTTCGGACTAGCAGAATACGAGCAGTACTTC. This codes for CAISESSFGLAEYEQYF.

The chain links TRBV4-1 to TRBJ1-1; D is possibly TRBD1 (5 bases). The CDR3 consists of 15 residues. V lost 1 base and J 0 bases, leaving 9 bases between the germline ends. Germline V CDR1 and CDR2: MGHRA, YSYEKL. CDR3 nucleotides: TGCGCCAGCAGCCAAGTGGAGGGGATGAACACTGAAGCTTTCTTT. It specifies CASSQVEGMNTEAFF.

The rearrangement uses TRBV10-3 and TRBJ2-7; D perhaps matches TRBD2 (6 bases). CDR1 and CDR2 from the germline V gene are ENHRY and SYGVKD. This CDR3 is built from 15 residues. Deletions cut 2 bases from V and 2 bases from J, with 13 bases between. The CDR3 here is CAISEPRTGAYEQYF. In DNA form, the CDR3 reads TGTGCCATCAGTGAGCCACGGACGGGGGCCTACGAGCAGTACTTC.

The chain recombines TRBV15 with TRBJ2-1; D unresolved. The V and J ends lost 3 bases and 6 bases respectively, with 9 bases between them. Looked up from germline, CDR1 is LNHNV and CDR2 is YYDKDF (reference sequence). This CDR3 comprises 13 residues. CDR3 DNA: TGTGCCACCAGCAGCCTTCGGAGCAATGAGCAGTTCTTC. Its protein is CATSSLRSNEQFF.

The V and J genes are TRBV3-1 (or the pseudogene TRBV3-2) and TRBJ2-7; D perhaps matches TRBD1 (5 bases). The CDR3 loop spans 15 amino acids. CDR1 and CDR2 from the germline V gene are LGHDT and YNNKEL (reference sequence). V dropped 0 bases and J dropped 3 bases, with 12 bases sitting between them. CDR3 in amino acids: CASSQDKGRVYEQYF. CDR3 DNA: TGTGCCAGCAGCCAAGATAAAGGCAGGGTCTACGAGCAGTACTTC.

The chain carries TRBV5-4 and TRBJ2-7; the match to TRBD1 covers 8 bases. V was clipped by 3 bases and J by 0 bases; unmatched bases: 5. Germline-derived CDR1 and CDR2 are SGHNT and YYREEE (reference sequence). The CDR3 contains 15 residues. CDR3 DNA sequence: TGTGCCAGCAGCTATCGGACAGGGCCCTCCTACGAGCAGTACTTC. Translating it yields CASSYRTGPSYEQYF.

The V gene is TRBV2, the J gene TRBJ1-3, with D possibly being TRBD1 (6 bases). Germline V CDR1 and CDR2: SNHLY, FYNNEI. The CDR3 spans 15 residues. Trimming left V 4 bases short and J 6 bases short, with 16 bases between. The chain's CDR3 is CASSVVQGRLNTIYF. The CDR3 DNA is TGTGCCAGCAGTGTGGTGCAGGGGAGGCTAAACACCATATATTTT.

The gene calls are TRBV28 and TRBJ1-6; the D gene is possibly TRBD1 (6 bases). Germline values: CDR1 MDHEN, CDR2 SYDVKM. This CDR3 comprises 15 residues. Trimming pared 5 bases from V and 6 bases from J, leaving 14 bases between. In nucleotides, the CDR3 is TGTGCCAGCAGTCCCGGACAGAGCATTAATTCACCCCTCCACTTT. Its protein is CASSPGQSINSPLHF.

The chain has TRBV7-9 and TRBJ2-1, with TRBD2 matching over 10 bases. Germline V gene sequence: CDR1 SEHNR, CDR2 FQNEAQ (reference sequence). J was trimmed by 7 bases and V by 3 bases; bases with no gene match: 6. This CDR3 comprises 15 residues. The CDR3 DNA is TGTGCCAGCAGCTTCACTAGCGGGGCTGGGAATGAGCAGTTCTTC. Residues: CASSFTSGAGNEQFF.

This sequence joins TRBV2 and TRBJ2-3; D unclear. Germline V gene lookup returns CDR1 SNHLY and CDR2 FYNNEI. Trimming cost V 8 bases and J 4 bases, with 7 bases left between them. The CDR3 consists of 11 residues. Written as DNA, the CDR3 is TGTGCCAGCCTGAGTGCAGATACGCAGTATTTT. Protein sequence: CASLSADTQYF.

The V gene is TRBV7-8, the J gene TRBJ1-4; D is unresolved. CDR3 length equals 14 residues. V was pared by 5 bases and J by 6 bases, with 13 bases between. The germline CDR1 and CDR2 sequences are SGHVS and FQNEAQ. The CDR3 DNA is TGTGCCAGCAGCGAGGGAGCCAAGGATGAAAAACTGTTTTTT. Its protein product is CASSEGAKDEKLFF.

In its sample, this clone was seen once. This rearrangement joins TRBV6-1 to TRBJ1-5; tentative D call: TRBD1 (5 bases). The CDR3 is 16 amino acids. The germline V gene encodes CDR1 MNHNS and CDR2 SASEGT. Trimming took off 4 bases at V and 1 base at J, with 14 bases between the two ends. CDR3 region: CASSAGTWRSNQPQHF. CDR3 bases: TGTGCCAGCAGTGCCGGGACTTGGAGGAGCAATCAGCCCCAGCATTTT.

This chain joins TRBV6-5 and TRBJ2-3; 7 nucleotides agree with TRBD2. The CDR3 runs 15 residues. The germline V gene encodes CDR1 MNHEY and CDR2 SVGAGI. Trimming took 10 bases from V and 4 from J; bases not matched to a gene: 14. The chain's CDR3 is CAIQNRDGRSDTQYF. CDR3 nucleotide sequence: TGTGCCATACAAAACCGGGACGGGAGGTCAGATACGCAGTATTTT.

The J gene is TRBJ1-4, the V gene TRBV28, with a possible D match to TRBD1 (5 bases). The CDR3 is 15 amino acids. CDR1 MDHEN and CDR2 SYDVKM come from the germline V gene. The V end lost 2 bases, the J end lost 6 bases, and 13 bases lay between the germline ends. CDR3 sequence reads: CASSLRDAPYEKLFF. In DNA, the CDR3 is TGTGCCAGCAGTTTACGGGACGCCCCCTATGAAAAACTGTTTTTT. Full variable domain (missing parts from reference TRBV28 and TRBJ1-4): DVKVTQSSRYLVKRTGEKVFLECVQDMDHENMFWYRQDPGLGLRLIYFSYDVKMKEKGDIPEGYSVSREKKERFSLILESASTNQTSMYLCASSLRDAPYEKLFFGSGTQLSVL.

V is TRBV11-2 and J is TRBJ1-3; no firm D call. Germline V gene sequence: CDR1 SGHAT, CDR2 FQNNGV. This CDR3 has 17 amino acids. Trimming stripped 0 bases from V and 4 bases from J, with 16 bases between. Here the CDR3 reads CASSLEMGPGYGNTIYF. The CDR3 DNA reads TGTGCCAGCAGCTTAGAAATGGGTCCGGGATACGGAAACACCATATATTTT.

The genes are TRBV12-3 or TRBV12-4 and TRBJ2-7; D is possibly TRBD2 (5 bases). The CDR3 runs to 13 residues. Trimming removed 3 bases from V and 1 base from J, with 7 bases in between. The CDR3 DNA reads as TGTGCCAGCAGTTTGGACTTTTCCTACGAGCAGTACTTC. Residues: CASSLDFSYEQYF.

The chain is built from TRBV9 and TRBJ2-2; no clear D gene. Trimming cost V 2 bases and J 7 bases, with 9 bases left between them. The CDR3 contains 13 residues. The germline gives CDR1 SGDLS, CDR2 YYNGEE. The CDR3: CASSVRDSGELFF. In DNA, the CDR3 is TGTGCCAGCAGCGTTCGAGATAGCGGGGAGCTGTTTTTT.

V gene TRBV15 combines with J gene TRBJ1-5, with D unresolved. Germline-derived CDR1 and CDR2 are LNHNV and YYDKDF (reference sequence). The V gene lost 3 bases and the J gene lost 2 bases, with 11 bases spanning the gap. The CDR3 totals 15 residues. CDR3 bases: TGTGCCACCAGCAGGGCTCGACGTGGCAATCAGCCCCAGCATTTT. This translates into CATSRARRGNQPQHF.

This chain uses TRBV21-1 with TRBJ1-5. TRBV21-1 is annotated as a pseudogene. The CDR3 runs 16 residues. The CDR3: CASIGDPRSPNQPQHF. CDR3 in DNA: TGTGCCAGCATAGGGGACCCCAGGTCCCCCAATCAGCCCCAGCATTTT.

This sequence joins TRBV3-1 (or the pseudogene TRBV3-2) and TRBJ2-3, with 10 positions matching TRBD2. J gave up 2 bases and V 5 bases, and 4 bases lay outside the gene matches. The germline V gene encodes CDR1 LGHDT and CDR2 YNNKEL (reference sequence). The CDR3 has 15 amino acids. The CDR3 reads CASSELAGHTDTQYF. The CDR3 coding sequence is TGTGCCAGCAGCGAACTAGCGGGGCACACAGATACGCAGTATTTT.

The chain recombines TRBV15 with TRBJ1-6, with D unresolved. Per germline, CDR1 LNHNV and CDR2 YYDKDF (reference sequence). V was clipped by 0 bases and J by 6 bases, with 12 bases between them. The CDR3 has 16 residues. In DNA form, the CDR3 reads TGTGCCACCAGCAGAGATCCCGCTCCCGGTAATTCACCCCTCCACTTT. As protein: CATSRDPAPGNSPLHF.

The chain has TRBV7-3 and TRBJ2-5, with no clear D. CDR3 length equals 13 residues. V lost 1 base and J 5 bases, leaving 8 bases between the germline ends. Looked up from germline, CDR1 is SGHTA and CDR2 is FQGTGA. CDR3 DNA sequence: TGTGCCAGCAGCTTAAGGATTGGGGAGACCCAGTACTTC. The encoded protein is CASSLRIGETQYF.

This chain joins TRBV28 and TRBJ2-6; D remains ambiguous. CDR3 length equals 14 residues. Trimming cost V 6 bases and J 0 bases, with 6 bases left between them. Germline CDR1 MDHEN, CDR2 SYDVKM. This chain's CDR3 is CASRSNSGANVLTF. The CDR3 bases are TGTGCCAGCAGGTCGAACTCTGGGGCCAACGTCCTGACTTTC.

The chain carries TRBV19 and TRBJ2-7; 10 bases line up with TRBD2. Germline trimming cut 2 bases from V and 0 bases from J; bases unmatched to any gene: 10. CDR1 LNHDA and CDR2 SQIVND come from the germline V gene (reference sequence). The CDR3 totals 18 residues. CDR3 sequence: CASSITPKTSGFSYEQYF. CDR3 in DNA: TGTGCCAGTAGTATAACCCCCAAGACTAGCGGGTTCTCCTACGAGCAGTACTTC.

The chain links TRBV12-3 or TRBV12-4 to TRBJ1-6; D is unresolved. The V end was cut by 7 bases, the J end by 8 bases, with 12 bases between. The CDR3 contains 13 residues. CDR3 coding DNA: TGTGCCAGCACTACAAAGGTTTATTCACCCCTCCACTTT. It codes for CASTTKVYSPLHF.

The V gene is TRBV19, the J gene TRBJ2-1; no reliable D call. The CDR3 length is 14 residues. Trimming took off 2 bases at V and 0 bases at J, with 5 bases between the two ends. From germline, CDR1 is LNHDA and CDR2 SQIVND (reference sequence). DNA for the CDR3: TGTGCCAGTAGTATATCCTACTCCTACAATGAGCAGTTCTTC. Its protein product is CASSISYSYNEQFF.

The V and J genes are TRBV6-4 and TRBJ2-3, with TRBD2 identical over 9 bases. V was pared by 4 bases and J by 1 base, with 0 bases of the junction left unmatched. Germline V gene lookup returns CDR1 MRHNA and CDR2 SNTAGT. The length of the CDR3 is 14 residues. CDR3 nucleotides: TGTGCCAGCAGTGCTAGCGGGGGCACAGATACGCAGTATTTT. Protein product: CASSASGGTDTQYF.

CDR3 nucleotides: TGTGCCAGCAGCCGGGGGGGCTTGAAGTCTTTCTTT. Protein sequence: CASSRGGLKSFF. The J gene is TRBJ1-1, the V gene TRBV5-6; a weak D match, TRBD1 (6 bases). The CDR3 length is 12 residues. The ends were cut back, 4 bases at V and 12 bases at J, with 16 bases in the middle. Germline-derived CDR1 and CDR2 are SGHDT and YYEEEE.